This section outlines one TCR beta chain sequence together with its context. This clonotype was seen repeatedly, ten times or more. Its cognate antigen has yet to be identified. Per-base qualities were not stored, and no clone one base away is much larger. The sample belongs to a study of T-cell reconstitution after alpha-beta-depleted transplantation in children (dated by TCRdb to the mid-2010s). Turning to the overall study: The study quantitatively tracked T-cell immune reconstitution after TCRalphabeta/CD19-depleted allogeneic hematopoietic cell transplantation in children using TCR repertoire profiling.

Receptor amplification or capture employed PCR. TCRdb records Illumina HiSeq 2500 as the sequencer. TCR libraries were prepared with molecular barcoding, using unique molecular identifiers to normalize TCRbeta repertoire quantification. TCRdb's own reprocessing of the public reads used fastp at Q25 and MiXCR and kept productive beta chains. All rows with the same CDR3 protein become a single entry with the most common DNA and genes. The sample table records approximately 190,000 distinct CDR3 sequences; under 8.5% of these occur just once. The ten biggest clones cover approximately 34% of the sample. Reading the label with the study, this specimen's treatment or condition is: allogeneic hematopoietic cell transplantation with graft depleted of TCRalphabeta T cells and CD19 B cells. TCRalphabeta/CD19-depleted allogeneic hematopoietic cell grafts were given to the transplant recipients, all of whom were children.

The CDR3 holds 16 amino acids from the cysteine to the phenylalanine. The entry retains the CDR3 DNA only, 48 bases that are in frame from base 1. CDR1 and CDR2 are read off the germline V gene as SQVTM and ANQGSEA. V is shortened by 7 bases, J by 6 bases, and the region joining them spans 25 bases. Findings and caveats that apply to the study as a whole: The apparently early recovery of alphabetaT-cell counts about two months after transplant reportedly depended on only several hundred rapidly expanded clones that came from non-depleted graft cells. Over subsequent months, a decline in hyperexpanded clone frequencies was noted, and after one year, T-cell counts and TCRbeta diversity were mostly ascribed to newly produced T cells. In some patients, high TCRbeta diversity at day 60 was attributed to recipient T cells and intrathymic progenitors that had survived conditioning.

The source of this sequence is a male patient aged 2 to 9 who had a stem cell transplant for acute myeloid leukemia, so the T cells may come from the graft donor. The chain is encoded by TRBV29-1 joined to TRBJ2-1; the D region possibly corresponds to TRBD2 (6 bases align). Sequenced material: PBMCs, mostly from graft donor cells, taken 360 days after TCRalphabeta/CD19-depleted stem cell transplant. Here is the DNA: TGCAGCGCCTTGAACCCTTCCCCTCTAGCGCCCAATGAGCAGTTCTTC. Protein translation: CSALNPSPLAPNEQFF.